The 2 T cell receptor beta chains given below trace back to one sample, sequenced in a study of blood T cell repertoires in COVID-19. TCRdb's table, derived via immunoSEQ multiplex PCR, lists solely in-frame clones and lacks some. The profile shows roughly 190,000 clones, approximately 89% of them singletons. Sequencing was performed on peripheral blood. Receptor source: a woman in her sixties or seventies with acute or convalescent COVID-19.

V is TRBV29-1 and J is TRBJ1-1, with 11 positions matching TRBD1. The V and J ends lost 7 bases and 1 base, in that order; junction bases with no gene match: 2. The CDR3 runs to 13 residues. Germline loops: CDR1 SQVTM, CDR2 ANQGSEA. Here the CDR3 reads CSGDRGRNTEAFF. The CDR3 bases are TGCAGCGGGGACAGGGGGAGGAACACTGAAGCTTTCTTT.

J is TRBJ2-7 and V is TRBV5-5; TRBD2 matches 8 bases. The V segment lost 2 bases and the J segment 5 bases; nucleotides outside the gene matches: 9. This CDR3 is 15 amino acids long. The V gene's germline CDR1 is SGHKS and CDR2 YYEKEE (reference sequence). DNA of the CDR3: TGTGCCAGCAGCTTTCTCCCCGGGAGGGCCAACGAGCAGTACGTC. Translated: CASSFLPGRANEQYV.